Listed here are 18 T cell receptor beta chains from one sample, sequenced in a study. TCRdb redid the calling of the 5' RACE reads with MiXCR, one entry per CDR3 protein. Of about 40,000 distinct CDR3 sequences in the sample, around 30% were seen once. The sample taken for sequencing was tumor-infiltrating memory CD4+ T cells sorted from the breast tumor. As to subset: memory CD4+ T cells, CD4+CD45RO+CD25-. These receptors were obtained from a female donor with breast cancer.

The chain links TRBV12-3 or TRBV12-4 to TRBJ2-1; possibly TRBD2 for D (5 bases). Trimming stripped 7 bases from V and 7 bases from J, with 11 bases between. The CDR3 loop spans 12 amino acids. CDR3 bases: TGTGCCAGCACATTGGAGGCGAATGAGCAGTTCTTC. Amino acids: CASTLEANEQFF.

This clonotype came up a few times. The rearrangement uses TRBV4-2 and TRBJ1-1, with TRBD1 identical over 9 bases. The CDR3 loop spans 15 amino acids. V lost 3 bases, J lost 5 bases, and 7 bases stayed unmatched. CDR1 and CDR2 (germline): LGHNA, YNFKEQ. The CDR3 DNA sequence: TGTGCCAGCAGCCAGGAGGACAGGGGCGTAACTGAAGCTTTCTTT. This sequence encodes CASSQEDRGVTEAFF.

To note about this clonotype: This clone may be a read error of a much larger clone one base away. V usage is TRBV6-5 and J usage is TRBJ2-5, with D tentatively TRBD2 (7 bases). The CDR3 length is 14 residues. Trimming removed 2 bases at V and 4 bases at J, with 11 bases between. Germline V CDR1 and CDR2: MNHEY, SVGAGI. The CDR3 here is CASSYGGGRETQYF. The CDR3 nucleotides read TGTGCCAGCAGTTACGGGGGGGGGCGAGAGACCCAGTACTTC.

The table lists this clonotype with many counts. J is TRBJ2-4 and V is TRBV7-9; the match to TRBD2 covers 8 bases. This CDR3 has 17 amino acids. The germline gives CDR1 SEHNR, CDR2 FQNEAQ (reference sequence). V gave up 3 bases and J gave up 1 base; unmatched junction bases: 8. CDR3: CASSFSPGTRAKNIQYF. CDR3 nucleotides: TGTGCCAGCAGCTTTAGTCCAGGGACTAGGGCCAAAAACATTCAGTACTTC.

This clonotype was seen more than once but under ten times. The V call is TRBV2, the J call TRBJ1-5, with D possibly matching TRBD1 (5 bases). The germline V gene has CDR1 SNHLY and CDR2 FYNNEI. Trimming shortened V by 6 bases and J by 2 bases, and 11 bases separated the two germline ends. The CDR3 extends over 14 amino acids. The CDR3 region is CASSSVGGNQPQHF. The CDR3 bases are TGTGCCAGCAGCTCCGTAGGGGGCAATCAGCCCCAGCATTTT.

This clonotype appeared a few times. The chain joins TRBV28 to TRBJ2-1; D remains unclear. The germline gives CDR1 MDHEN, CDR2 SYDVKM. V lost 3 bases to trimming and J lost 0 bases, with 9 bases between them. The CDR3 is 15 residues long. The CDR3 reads CASSFSEGSYNEQFF. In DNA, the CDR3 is TGTGCCAGCAGTTTTTCAGAAGGCTCCTACAATGAGCAGTTCTTC.

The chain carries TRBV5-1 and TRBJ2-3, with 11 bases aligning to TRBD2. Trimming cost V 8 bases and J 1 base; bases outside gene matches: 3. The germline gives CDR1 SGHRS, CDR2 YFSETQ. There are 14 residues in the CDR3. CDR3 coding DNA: TGCGCCAGTGAACTAGCGGGAGGCACAGATACGCAGTATTTT. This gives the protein CASELAGGTDTQYF.

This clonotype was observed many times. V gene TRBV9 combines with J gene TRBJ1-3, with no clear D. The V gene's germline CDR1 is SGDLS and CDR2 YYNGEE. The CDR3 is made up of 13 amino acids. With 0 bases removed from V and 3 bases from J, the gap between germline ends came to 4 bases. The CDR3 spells CASSVDVGNTIYF. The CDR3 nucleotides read TGTGCCAGCAGCGTAGACGTTGGAAACACCATATATTTT.

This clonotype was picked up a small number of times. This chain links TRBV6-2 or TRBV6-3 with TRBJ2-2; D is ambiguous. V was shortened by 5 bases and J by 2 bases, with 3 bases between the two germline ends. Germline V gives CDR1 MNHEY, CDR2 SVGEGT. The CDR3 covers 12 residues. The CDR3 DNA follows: TGTGCCAGCAGTGTCAACACCGGGGAGCTGTTTTTT. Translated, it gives CASSVNTGELFF.

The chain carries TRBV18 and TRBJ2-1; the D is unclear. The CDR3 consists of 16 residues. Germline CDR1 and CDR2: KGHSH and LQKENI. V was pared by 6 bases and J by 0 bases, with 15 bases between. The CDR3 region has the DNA TGTGCCAGCTCCCCCCGTCCAGGTCGCTCCTACAATGAGCAGTTCTTC. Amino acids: CASSPRPGRSYNEQFF.

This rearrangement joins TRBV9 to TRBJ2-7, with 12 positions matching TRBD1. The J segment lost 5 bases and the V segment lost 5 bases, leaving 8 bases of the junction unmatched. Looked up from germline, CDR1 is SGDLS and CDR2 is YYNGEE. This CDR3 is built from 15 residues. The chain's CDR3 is CASSGTGGRGHEQYF. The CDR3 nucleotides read TGTGCCAGCAGTGGGACAGGGGGCAGGGGCCACGAGCAGTACTTC.

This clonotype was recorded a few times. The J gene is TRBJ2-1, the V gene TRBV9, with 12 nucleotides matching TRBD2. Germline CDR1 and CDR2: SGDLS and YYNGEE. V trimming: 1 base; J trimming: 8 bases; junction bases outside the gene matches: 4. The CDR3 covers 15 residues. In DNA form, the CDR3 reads TGTGCCAGCAGCGTACTAGCGGGAGGGTTTGATGAGCAGTTCTTC. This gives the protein CASSVLAGGFDEQFF.

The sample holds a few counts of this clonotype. CDR3 sequence reads: CSVDSGLNTEAFF. The DNA of the CDR3 is TGCAGCGTTGATTCCGGTTTGAACACTGAAGCTTTCTTT. This sequence joins TRBV29-1 and TRBJ1-1; D not resolved. Germline V lookup: CDR1 SQVTM, CDR2 ANQGSEA. Trimming removed 3 bases from V and 0 bases from J, with 8 bases in between. The CDR3 consists of 13 residues. The whole variable domain, filled in from reference TRBV29-1 and TRBJ1-1, reads SAVISQKPSRDICQRGTSLTIQCQVDSQVTMMFWYRQQPGQSLTLIATANQGSEATYESGFVIDKFPISRPNLTFSTLTVSNMSPEDSSIYLCSVDSGLNTEAFFGQGTRLTVV.

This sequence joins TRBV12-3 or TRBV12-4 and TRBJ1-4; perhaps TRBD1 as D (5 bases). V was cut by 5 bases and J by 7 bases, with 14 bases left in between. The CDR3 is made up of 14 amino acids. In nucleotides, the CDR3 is TGTGCCAGCAGTCTGCGGGGGGGAGGTGAAAAACTGTTTTTT. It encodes CASSLRGGGEKLFF.

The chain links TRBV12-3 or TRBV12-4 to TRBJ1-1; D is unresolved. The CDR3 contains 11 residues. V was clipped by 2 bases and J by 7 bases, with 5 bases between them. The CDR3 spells CASSLLGEAFF. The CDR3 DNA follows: TGTGCCAGCAGTTTACTGGGTGAAGCTTTCTTT.

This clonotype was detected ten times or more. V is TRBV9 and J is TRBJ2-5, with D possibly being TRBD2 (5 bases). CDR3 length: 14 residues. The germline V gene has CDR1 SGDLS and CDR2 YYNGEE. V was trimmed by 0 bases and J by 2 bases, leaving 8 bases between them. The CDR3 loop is CASSVGTSQETQYF. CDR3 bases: TGTGCCAGCAGCGTAGGAACTAGTCAAGAGACCCAGTACTTC.

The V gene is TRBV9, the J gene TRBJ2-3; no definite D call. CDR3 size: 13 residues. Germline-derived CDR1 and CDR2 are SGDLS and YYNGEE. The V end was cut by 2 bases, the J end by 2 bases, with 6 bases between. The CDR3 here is CASSVLNTDTQYF. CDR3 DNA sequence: TGTGCCAGCAGCGTGCTAAACACAGATACGCAGTATTTT.

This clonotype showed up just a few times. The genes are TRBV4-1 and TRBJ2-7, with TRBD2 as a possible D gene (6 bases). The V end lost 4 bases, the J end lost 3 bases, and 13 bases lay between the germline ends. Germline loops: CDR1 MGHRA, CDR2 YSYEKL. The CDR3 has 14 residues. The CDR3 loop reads CASSPGLADYEQYF. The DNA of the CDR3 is TGCGCCAGCAGCCCGGGACTGGCAGACTACGAGCAGTACTTC.